This T cell receptor (beta chain) was recovered during a study of beta chain features in type 1 diabetes (dated by TCRdb to the late 2010s). The study in broad terms: Mean age, gender distribution, total cell number and subset yield were not different between patients and healthy donors. A total of approximately 99,000,000 sorted cells were examined across all samples, and RNA yield correlated strongly with the number of cells per subset. The study compared the TCRB repertoires of sorted circulating CD4+ T cell subsets in recently diagnosed type 1 diabetes patients with those in matched healthy donors. Regulatory and stem cell-like memory subsets were isolated from only 8 patients and roughly 8 healthy donors, whereas naive and central memory subsets came from all 30 or so donors.

The entire isolated RNA was reverse transcribed using the High Capacity cDNA Reverse Transcription Kit, and thus expressed TCRB transcripts were sequenced. Deep immunoSEQ sequencing was performed on naive, central memory and regulatory T cell samples, with an average of around 3.5 million total reads per sample. Sorted cells were lysed in RLT buffer, and RNA was extracted using DNase-treated RNeasy Micro or Mini kits according to cell number. To prevent cross-contamination, each cell subset was processed individually, whereas patient and healthy donor samples were processed jointly. The immunoSEQ multiplex PCR was used to amplify TCRB sequences from cDNA, generating 87-bp fragments that spanned the CDR3 region. The amplicons were sequenced using the Illumina HiSeq platform. As for the original processing: Synthetic template baselines were used to correct PCR bias computationally, reads within Hamming distance 2 were collapsed, and singletons that could not be merged were discarded. Reads were aligned against IMGT so that V, D and J genes, CDR3 length and insertions or deletions at six rearrangement sites could be assigned. Clonotype counts were normalized to sorted cell number within each subset before computing true diversity and Gini coefficients with the tcR R package. The overlap coefficient, calculated on TCRB nucleotide sequences, was used to measure repertoire sharing. As a proxy for the pre-selection repertoire, out-of-frame TCRB sequences from naive cells were analyzed. Drawn from immuneACCESS, this table holds only the in-frame rearrangements with V and J called that TCRdb kept. Clones are partly lost; checked studies trace under half to an unresolved V gene and leave the rest unexplained. The DNA was the basis for D and trimming; V, J and clone size are from that table. This sample lists over 200,000 clones; roughly 11% were detected once. In total, the top ten clones hold around 0.017% of the sample.

Each donor gave one peripheral blood draw, averaging approximately 120 mL, which was collected into heparinised tubes. Using a panel that included CD45RO, CCR7, CD25, CD127, CD95 and CD27, naive, central memory, regulatory and stem cell-like memory CD4+ T cells were sorted on a BD FACSAria II. All sorted populations exceeded 95% purity. Right away, PBMCs were isolated by Lymphoprep density gradient centrifugation and were stained directly, with no culture step. To minimize batch effects, samples were stained and sorted in pairs, one healthy donor with one patient per experiment. Overall study outcomes, separate from this receptor: PCR might favor shorter templates, but patient and control samples were amplified and corrected together, so any skew would affect both groups equally. Because small numbers of individuals were included in the HLA sub-analyses, any influence of HLA type on TCRB rearrangement was left unresolved. Because cDNA rather than genomic DNA was sequenced, highly expressing activated cells could have been over-represented, although no difference in activation and CD3 levels was found between groups. Patients with type 1 diabetes made fewer insertions and deleted more nucleotides at VDJ recombination sites, implying thymic rearrangement abnormalities. Naive, central memory and regulatory TCRB repertoires appeared to be more alike among patients than among healthy donors. In all four CD4+ subsets, TCRB CDR3 length was moderately but significantly shorter in type 1 diabetes patients.

As concerns this clone: Its antigen specificity is not known. Qualities for individual bases were not recorded, and no much larger clone is one base off.

There are 15 amino acids in the CDR3, from cysteine to phenylalanine inclusive. The sequence is cut down to CDR3 DNA, 45 bases in frame from base 1. V trim: 6 bases; J trim: 2 bases; unmatched bases: 10. The germline V gene (reference sequence) supplies CDR1 MNHEY and CDR2 SMNVEV. The clonotype originates from a man aged 30-40 years with type 1 diabetes. The sequencing sample was made of naive CD4+ T cells from blood. The cell subset or site tag for this specimen amounts to: true naive CD4+ T cells. The V gene is TRBV27 and the J gene is TRBJ2-7; 7 junctional bases match TRBD2. The DNA reads as follows: TGTGCCAGCAGCCTAGGAGCTAGCGGCCCCTACGAGCAGTACTTC. This translates into CASSLGASGPYEQYF.